This TCR beta chain is drawn from a study of shared clonotypes between healthy human individuals. Study-level information: The plates for each donor numbered three CD4 naive, three CD4 memory, two CD8 naive and one CD8 memory. Study outcomes and limitations: Sharing across four donors was highest in naive CD4 (around 5%) and lowest in memory CD8 (roughly 0.4%).

Splitting of CD4+ cells produced CD45RA+ naive and CD45RA-negative memory subsets. A word on this clone: Its antigen is unknown.

The CDR3 covers 15 residues. V trimming: 3 bases; J trimming: 12 bases; junction bases outside the gene matches: 11. Per germline, CDR1 ENHRY and CDR2 SYGVKD. This was a deep-level run. The assay was immunoSEQ multiplex PCR, and TCRdb's table has in-frame clones only and misses some. The sample has about a million clones; more than 75% are singletons. Sequenced sample: memory CD4+ T cells sorted from blood. Specified subset: CD45RA-negative fraction. The clonotype originates from a man between 18 and 29 years old in good health. The chain links TRBV10-3 to TRBJ1-6; TRBD1 agrees at 7 bases. The CDR3: CAISDGAGGLEPLHF. The CDR3 DNA sequence: TGTGCCATCAGTGATGGGGCAGGGGGATTGGAACCCCTCCACTTT.